This T cell receptor beta chain was observed in a study of blood T cells in healthy people across ages. A sample-barcoded 5' primer and a J-beta primer mix were used in a second PCR of roughly 6 to 12 cycles. The template-switch adaptor was a 5' adaptor with 12 random nucleotides. It tagged each cDNA molecule. Via MiXCR, TCRdb re-called the 5' RACE reads, giving one row per CDR3 protein. Here the sample spans under 2,000,000 distinct CDR3 sequences, about 50% being singletons. General study findings and limits: Estimates of diversity drawn from one million T cells were considered underestimates. Among long-lived donors, naive CD4+ cells were more numerous and diversity higher than in aged donors. TCR beta diversity, measured per million T cells, fell in a roughly linear way with age.

This CDR3 has 13 residues. In this sample, this clonotype turned up a few times. Its specificity is unknown. The receptor's source is a woman between 40 and 55 years old in good health. The specimen was blood. V is TRBV21-1 and J is TRBJ2-3; the table's D call, TRBD1, was not checked against the DNA. TRBV21-1 constitutes a pseudogene. This CDR3 reads CASSRRAPDTQYF. DNA for the CDR3: TGTGCCAGCAGCCGGCGTGCGCCGGATACGCAGTATTTT.